This TCR beta chain was captured in a study of cytomegalovirus exposure and HLA in healthy donors. Study results and caveats: Rare TCR sequences dominated, though some public TCRs recurred in many donors. Sequencing depth across donors, presence/absence analyses assumed, was roughly uniform.

Germline CDR1 SGHNT, CDR2 YYREEE (reference sequence). Between the trimmed V and J ends, which lost 0 bases and 8 bases, there was a span of 8 bases. This CDR3 contains 12 residues. Of note for this clone: Its target is unknown.

Primers: 60 Vbeta forward and 13 Jbeta reverse. Sequencing used immunoSEQ multiplex PCR; TCRdb keeps in-frame clones, though not all of them. Here the sample spans about 98,000 clones, about 70% being singletons. The sequence derives from a human donor in good health. The chain employs TRBV5-4 and TRBJ1-2; D gene ambiguous. Sequencing was performed on PBMCs. The CDR3 bases are TGTGCCAGCAGCTTGGCTGGCAGGGGCTACACCTTC. It yields the protein CASSLAGRGYTF. Full variable domain (remainder filled in from reference TRBV5-4 and TRBJ1-2): ETGVTQSPTHLIKTRGQQVTLRCSSQSGHNTVSWYQQALGQGPQFIFQYYREEENGRGNFPPRFSGLQFPNYSSELNVNALELDDSALYLCASSLAGRGYTFGSGTRLTVV.